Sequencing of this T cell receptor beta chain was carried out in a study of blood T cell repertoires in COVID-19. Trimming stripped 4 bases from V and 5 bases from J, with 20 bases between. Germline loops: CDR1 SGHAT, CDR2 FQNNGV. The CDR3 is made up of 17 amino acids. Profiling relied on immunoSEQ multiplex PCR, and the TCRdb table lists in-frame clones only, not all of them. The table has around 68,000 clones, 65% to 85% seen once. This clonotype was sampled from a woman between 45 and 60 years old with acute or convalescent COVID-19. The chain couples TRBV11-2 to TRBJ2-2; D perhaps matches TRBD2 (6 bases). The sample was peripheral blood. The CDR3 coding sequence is TGTGCCAGCAGCTCCCAGAATACGGGAGATTTGACCGGGGAGCTGTTTTTT. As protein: CASSSQNTGDLTGELFF. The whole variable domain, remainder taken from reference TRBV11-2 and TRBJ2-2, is EAGVAQSPRYKIIEKRQSVAFWCNPISGHATLYWYQQILGQGPKLLIQFQNNGVVDDSQLPKDRFSAERLKGVDSTLKIQPAKLEDSAVYLCASSSQNTGDLTGELFFGEGSRLTVL.